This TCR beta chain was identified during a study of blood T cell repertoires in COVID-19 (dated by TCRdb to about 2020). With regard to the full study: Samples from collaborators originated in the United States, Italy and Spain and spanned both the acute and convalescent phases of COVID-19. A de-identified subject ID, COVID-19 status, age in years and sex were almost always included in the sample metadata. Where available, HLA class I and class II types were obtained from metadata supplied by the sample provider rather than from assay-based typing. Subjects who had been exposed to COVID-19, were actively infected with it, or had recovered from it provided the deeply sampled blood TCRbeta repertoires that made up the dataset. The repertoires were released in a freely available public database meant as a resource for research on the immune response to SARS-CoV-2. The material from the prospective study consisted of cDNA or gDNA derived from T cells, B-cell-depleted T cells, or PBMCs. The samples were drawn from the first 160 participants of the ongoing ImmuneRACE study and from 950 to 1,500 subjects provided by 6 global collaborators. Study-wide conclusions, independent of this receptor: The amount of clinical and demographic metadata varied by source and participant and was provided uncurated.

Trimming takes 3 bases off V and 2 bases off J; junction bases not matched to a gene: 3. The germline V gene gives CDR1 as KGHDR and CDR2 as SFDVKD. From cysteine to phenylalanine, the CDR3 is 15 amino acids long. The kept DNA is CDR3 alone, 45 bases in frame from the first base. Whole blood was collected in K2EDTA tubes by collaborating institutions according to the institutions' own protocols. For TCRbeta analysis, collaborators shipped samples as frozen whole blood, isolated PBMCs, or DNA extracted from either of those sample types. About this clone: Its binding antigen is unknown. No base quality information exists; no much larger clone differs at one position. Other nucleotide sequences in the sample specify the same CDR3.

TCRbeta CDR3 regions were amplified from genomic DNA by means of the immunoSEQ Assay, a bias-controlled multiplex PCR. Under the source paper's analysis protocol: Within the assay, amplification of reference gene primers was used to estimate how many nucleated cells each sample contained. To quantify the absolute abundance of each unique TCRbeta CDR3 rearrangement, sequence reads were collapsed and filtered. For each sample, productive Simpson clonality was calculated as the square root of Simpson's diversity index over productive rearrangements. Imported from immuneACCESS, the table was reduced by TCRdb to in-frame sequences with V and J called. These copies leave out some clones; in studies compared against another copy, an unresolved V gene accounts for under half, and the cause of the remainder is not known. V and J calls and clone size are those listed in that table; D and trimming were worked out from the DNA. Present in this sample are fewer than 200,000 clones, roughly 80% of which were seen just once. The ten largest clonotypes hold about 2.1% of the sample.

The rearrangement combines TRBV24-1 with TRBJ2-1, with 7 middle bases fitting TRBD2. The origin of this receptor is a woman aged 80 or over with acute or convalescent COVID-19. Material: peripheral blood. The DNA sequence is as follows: TGTGCCACCAGTGATACGGGGGGACCCTACAATGAGCAGTTCTTC. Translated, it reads CATSDTGGPYNEQFF.